What follows describes a single T cell receptor (beta chain). An end of the junction differs from the germline gene, which may be a read error. RNA transcripts yielded amplified TCR beta CDR3 regions. The TCR CDR3 first-round RT-PCR relied on the HTBI primer set. TCRdb fed the multiplex PCR reads into MiXCR, producing one record per CDR3 protein. Found here are hundreds of thousands of distinct CDR3 sequences, approximately 42% of them singletons; the top ten hold less than 9%. These data come from a study of T cells in Graves' hyperthyroidism and ophthalmopathy. Germline CDR1 and CDR2: SQVTM and ANQGSEA. CDR3 length: 12 amino acids.

The origin of this receptor is an adult man with Graves' disease, either hyperthyroidism or ophthalmopathy (not recorded which). The sample consisted of peripheral blood or thyroid tissue (not recorded which). The chain has TRBV29-1 and TRBJ1-6; a weak D match, TRBD1 (5 bases). For the CDR3, the DNA is TGCAGCGTAGAAGGGGTCGCCTCACCCCTCCACTTT. Protein sequence: CSVEGVASPLHF.